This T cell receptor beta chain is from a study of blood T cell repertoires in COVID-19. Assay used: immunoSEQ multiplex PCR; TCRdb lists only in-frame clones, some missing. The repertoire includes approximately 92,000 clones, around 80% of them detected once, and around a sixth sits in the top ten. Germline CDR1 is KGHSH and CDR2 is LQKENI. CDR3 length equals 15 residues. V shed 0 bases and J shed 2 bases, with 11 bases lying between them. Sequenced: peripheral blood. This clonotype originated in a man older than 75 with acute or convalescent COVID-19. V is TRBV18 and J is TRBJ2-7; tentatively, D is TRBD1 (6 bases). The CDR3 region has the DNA TGTGCCAGCTCACCACCGCAGGGGCGAACCTACGAGCAGTACTTC. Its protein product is CASSPPQGRTYEQYF. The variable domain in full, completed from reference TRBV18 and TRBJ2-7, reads NAGVMQNPRHLVRRRGQEARLRCSPMKGHSHVYWYRQLPEEGLKFMVYLQKENIIDESGMPKERFSAEFPKEGPSILRIQQVVRGDSAAYFCASSPPQGRTYEQYFGPGTRLTVT.